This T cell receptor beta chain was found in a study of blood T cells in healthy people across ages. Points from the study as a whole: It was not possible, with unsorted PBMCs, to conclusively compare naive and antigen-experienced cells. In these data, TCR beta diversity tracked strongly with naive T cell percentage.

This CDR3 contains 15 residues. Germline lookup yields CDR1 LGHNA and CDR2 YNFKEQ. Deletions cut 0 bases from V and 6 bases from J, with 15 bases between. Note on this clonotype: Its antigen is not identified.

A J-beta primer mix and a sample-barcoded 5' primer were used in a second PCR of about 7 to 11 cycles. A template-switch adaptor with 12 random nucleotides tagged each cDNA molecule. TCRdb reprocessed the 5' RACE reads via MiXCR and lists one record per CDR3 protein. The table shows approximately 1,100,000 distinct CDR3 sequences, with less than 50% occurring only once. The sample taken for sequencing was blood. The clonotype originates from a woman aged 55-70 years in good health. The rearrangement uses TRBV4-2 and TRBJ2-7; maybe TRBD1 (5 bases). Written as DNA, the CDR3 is TGTGCCAGCAGCCAAGAGGCCTGGGGCTTGGGCGAGCAGTACTTC. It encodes CASSQEAWGLGEQYF.